This TCR beta chain came from a study of T cell repertoires in cytomegalovirus infection. TCRdb reprocessed the reads via MiXCR and lists one record per CDR3 protein. The table includes approximately 160,000 distinct CDR3 sequences, about 15% detected once. V lost 11 bases to trimming and J lost 0 bases, with 13 bases between them. The CDR3 sequence is 13 residues long. Germline assignment: CDR1 SGHTA and CDR2 FQGTGA. The specimen sequenced was CD8+ T cells from PBMCs. The rearrangement joins TRBV7-3 to TRBJ1-1; D not resolved. This TCR was recovered from a human donor in good health (CMV status not recorded). Some clones in this sample may be carry-over from other donors' samples. The CDR3 is CASSPVMNTEAFF. The CDR3 DNA follows: TGTGCCTCCTCCCCCGTCATGAACACTGAAGCTTTCTTT.